Shown below are 10 T cell receptor beta chains from a single sample sequenced in a study of OX40 agonist ivuxolimab in advanced cancers. TCRdb's copy holds only in-frame clones and misses some; the assay was immunoSEQ multiplex PCR. In the table there are roughly 80,000 clones, 85% of which are singletons. The input for sequencing was CD4+ or CD8+ T cells sorted from blood, taken in a trial of the OX40 agonist ivuxolimab. These receptors were collected from an adult with an advanced solid tumor such as melanoma, head and neck, liver or kidney cancer.

The V gene is TRBV21-1, the J gene TRBJ1-1; the table assigns TRBD1, which was not confirmed against the DNA. TRBV21-1 is listed as a pseudogene. The CDR3 has 13 amino acids. The CDR3 DNA follows: TGTGCCAGCAGCGTATCGAACAGGGGTGAAGCTTTCTTT. This encodes CASSVSNRGEAFF.

This chain connects TRBV9 to TRBJ2-7; D unclear. V shed 0 bases and J shed 3 bases, with 7 bases lying between them. The CDR3 is 13 residues long. Germline CDR1 is SGDLS and CDR2 is YYNGEE. In DNA form, the CDR3 reads TGTGCCAGCAGCGTAGCGGTGAACTACGAGCAGTACTTC. Amino acids: CASSVAVNYEQYF.

The chain has TRBV5-6 and TRBJ1-3, with TRBD1 identical over 11 bases. Losses at the gene ends were 4 bases for V and 4 bases for J; bases not matched to a gene: 7. Per germline, CDR1 SGHDT and CDR2 YYEEEE. This CDR3 has 16 amino acids. The CDR3 here is CASSPRTGGRGNTIYF. The CDR3 region has the DNA TGTGCCAGCAGCCCGAGGACAGGGGGCAGGGGAAACACCATATATTTT.

This clone turned up a few times. The chain uses TRBV5-1 and TRBJ2-1; 10 bases fit TRBD1. The trim removed 4 bases at V and 8 bases at J, leaving 9 bases unmatched. Per the germline V gene, CDR1 is SGHRS and CDR2 is YFSETQ. The CDR3 runs to 15 residues. The CDR3 DNA reads as TGCGCCAGCAGCCCCGGACAGGGGGTGTTGGATGAGCAGTTCTTC. It codes for CASSPGQGVLDEQFF.

As for this clone: The germline gene is not matched at one end of the junction; a read error may be the cause. The V call is TRBV19, the J call TRBJ1-2; TRBD1 agrees at 8 bases. The CDR3 has 14 amino acids. Germline CDR1 is LNHDA and CDR2 is SQIVND (reference sequence). CDR3 coding DNA: TGTGCCAGTAACCTATCGGACAGGGACTACGGCTACACCTTC. Its translation is CASNLSDRDYGYTF.

This sequence joins TRBV19 and TRBJ2-4; 8 nucleotides agree with TRBD1. The germline V gene has CDR1 LNHDA and CDR2 SQIVND (reference sequence). CDR3 size: 12 residues. V gave up 5 bases and J gave up 7 bases; unmatched junction bases: 1. The CDR3 region has the DNA TGTGCCAGTAGTCGGACAGGGAACATTCAGTACTTC. Translated, it gives CASSRTGNIQYF.

V gene TRBV7-2 combines with J gene TRBJ2-1; D is unresolved. The length of the CDR3 is 15 residues. Germline V gene data show CDR1 as SGHTA and CDR2 as FQGNSA. V gave up 5 bases and J gave up 0 bases, with 11 bases separating them. CDR3 sequence reads: CASSPQSSSYNEQFF. CDR3 nucleotides: TGTGCCAGCAGCCCACAGTCCAGCTCCTACAATGAGCAGTTCTTC.

About this clone itself: The identical CDR3 is also encoded by other nucleotide sequences in the sample. V gene TRBV6-1 combines with J gene TRBJ1-4; D possibly corresponds to TRBD1 (6 bases). Trimming took off 0 bases at V and 5 bases at J, with 7 bases between the two ends. Germline CDR1 is MNHNS and CDR2 is SASEGT. This CDR3 has 14 amino acids. CDR3 in amino acids: CASSEAQGNEKLFF. CDR3 sequence (DNA): TGTGCCAGCAGTGAAGCCCAGGGGAATGAAAAACTGTTTTTT.

CDR3 residues: CASSLGRASNQPQHF. Written as DNA, the CDR3 is TGTGCCAGCAGTTTGGGTCGGGCTAGCAATCAGCCCCAGCATTTT. The rearrangement uses TRBV6-5 and TRBJ1-5; no firm D call. Germline V gene data show CDR1 as MNHEY and CDR2 as SVGAGI. The V end lost 4 bases, the J end lost 0 bases, and 10 bases lay between the germline ends. This CDR3 comprises 15 residues.

The chain joins TRBV2 to TRBJ1-6; 11 positions match TRBD1. The J segment lost 10 bases and the V segment lost 6 bases, leaving 8 bases of the junction unmatched. Germline V gene lookup returns CDR1 SNHLY and CDR2 FYNNEI. CDR3 size: 15 residues. CDR3 DNA sequence: TGTGCCAGCAGCCTGGGACAGGGGGTCGGATCACCCCTCCACTTT. It codes for CASSLGQGVGSPLHF.